Listed here are 32 T cell receptor beta chains from one sample, sequenced in a study of cytomegalovirus exposure and HLA in healthy donors (dated by TCRdb to about 2017). Libraries came from the immunoSEQ multiplex PCR assay. For the multiplex PCR, a mixture combining 60 forward primers for TCR Vbeta segments and 13 reverse primers for TCR Jbeta segments was used. The immuneACCESS repertoire file appears here via TCRdb, limited to in-frame rearrangements. These files lack a portion of the clones; in checked studies, under half of the deficit traces to unresolved V genes, and the cause of the others is not known. The sample yields 130,000 to 150,000 clones; roughly 78% were counted once. In total, the top ten clones hold 3% of the sample. What was sequenced was PBMCs. The receptors were sampled from a middle-aged man in good health and CMV-seropositive.

J is TRBJ1-1 and V is TRBV19; TRBD1 matches at 7 bases. The V gene's germline CDR1 is LNHDA and CDR2 SQIVND (reference sequence). The CDR3 consists of 16 residues. The J segment lost 4 bases and the V segment lost 5 bases, leaving 13 bases of the junction unmatched. This chain's CDR3 is CASSVGRGTRSTEAFF. CDR3 bases: TGTGCCAGTAGTGTGGGCAGGGGGACTCGTAGCACTGAAGCTTTCTTT.

V gene TRBV27 combines with J gene TRBJ2-7, with D perhaps matching TRBD2 (6 bases). From germline, CDR1 is MNHEY and CDR2 SMNVEV (reference sequence). V was trimmed by 3 bases and J by 6 bases, leaving 12 bases between them. CDR3 length: 13 residues. DNA of the CDR3: TGTGCCAGCAGTTTCCGGGCCGGGGGCGAGCAGTACTTC. It encodes CASSFRAGGEQYF.

Worth noting for this clone: An end of the junction does not agree with germline; a read error may underlie this. The CDR3 DNA is TGTTCCAGCAGCTTCCGCCGGGACACCTTCTACGAGCAGTACTTC. It translates to CSSSFRRDTFYEQYF. This sequence joins TRBV7-9 and TRBJ2-7; tentatively, D is TRBD1 (6 bases). The CDR3 sequence is 15 residues long. Germline-derived CDR1 and CDR2 are SEHNR and FQNEAQ (reference sequence).

This clone came up a few times. The chain carries TRBV19 and TRBJ1-5; 7 bases are shared with TRBD1. Germline loops: CDR1 LNHDA, CDR2 SQIVND (reference sequence). This CDR3 is built from 15 residues. The J segment lost 1 base and the V segment lost 3 bases, leaving 3 bases of the junction unmatched. This CDR3 reads CASSMKQGSNQPQHF. The DNA of the CDR3 is TGTGCCAGTAGTATGAAACAGGGGAGCAATCAGCCCCAGCATTTT.

This chain joins TRBV6-1 and TRBJ2-3, with D possibly being TRBD2 (5 bases). The CDR3 is 12 amino acids. With 8 bases removed from V and 6 bases from J, the gap between germline ends came to 12 bases. Looked up from germline, CDR1 is MNHNS and CDR2 is SASEGT. For the CDR3, the DNA is TGTGCCAGCGCAGAGGGCATCGATACGCAGTATTTT. It encodes CASAEGIDTQYF.

Points on this clone: Within the sample, other DNA sequences also encode this same CDR3. The chain employs TRBV28 and TRBJ1-2; TRBD1 aligns across 7 bases. Germline V gene sequence: CDR1 MDHEN, CDR2 SYDVKM. The CDR3 extends over 15 amino acids. V shed 5 bases and J 0 bases; nucleotides not matched to a gene: 6. CDR3 amino acids: CASSLTGVPNYGYTF. The CDR3 nucleotides are TGTGCCAGCAGTCTTACAGGGGTCCCTAACTATGGCTACACCTTC.

V and J are TRBV5-1 and TRBJ2-5; D remains ambiguous. The DNA end lines up better with TRBJ2-7; the J call may be wrong. The length of the CDR3 is 13 residues. Per germline, CDR1 SGHRS and CDR2 YFSETQ. CDR3 DNA: TGCGCCAGCAGCTTCGAGGTACACTACGAGCAGTACTTC. Its protein product is CASSFEVHYEQYF.

V and J are TRBV15 and TRBJ2-3, with TRBD2 matching over 8 bases. Trimming cost V 3 bases and J 2 bases; bases outside gene matches: 16. The germline V gene encodes CDR1 LNHNV and CDR2 YYDKDF (reference sequence). The CDR3 has 19 amino acids. CDR3 coding DNA: TGTGCCACCAGCAGCGGGTTTGCGGGAGGCCCCCCCCACACAGATACGCAGTATTTT. Its translation is CATSSGFAGGPPHTDTQYF.

The chain joins TRBV19 to TRBJ1-1; 7 nucleotides agree with TRBD1. With V trimmed by 3 bases and J by 4 bases, 14 bases remained unmatched. CDR3 length: 17 amino acids. The germline gives CDR1 LNHDA, CDR2 SQIVND (reference sequence). The CDR3 reads CASSMSRSTGIGTEAFF. CDR3 nucleotides: TGTGCCAGTAGTATGAGTCGGTCGACAGGGATCGGCACTGAAGCTTTCTTT.

The genes are TRBV5-1 and TRBJ2-7; a weak D match, TRBD1 (6 bases). CDR1 is SGHRS, CDR2 YFSETQ, per germline. The CDR3 has 15 residues. V gave up 4 bases and J gave up 3 bases, with 17 bases separating them. This chain's CDR3 is CASSLRGTNLYEQYF. Written as DNA, the CDR3 is TGCGCCAGCAGCCTGAGAGGGACAAATCTCTACGAGCAGTACTTC.

CDR3 DNA: TGTGCCAGCAGTTTTCAGCCGACAGCCGGTATTGAAGCTTTCTTT. Protein sequence: CASSFQPTAGIEAFF. This chain connects TRBV27 to TRBJ1-1, with D possibly being TRBD1 (5 bases). From germline, CDR1 is MNHEY and CDR2 SMNVEV (reference sequence). The CDR3 consists of 15 residues. V lost 3 bases and J 7 bases, leaving 18 bases between the germline ends.

The sample holds a few counts of this clone. The V and J genes are TRBV29-1 and TRBJ2-7, with a tentative D call TRBD1 (5 bases). Germline values: CDR1 SQVTM, CDR2 ANQGSEA. The CDR3 extends over 13 amino acids. The V end was cut by 3 bases, the J end by 5 bases, with 14 bases between. The CDR3 reads CSVEAEVGDEQYF. The CDR3 coding sequence is TGCAGCGTTGAGGCTGAGGTAGGGGACGAGCAGTACTTC.

On this clone itself: Its ends do not fully match the called genes, so a read error is possible. J is TRBJ1-2 and V is TRBV7-9; TRBD1 aligns across 7 bases. Germline V gene sequence: CDR1 SEHNR, CDR2 FQNEAQ (reference sequence). This CDR3 has 12 residues. The CDR3 sequence: CSSSSSGTAITF. CDR3 nucleotides: TGTTCCAGCAGCTCCTCCGGGACAGCGATAACCTTC.

V and J are TRBV6-5 and TRBJ1-3; D call uncertain. Germline V CDR1 and CDR2: MNHEY, SVGAGI. The CDR3 covers 15 residues. V was clipped by 0 bases and J by 0 bases, with 6 bases between them. Here the CDR3 reads CASSYSRVSGNTIYF. CDR3 nucleotide sequence: TGTGCCAGCAGTTACTCTAGAGTCTCTGGAAACACCATATATTTT.

On this clone: This sample includes further DNA sequences coding for the same CDR3. The chain is built from TRBV5-1 and TRBJ2-1; D perhaps matches TRBD2 (6 bases). There are 15 residues in the CDR3. Germline values: CDR1 SGHRS, CDR2 YFSETQ. V was trimmed by 0 bases and J by 4 bases, leaving 11 bases between them. The chain's CDR3 is CASSLGGTGYNEQFF. The CDR3 DNA reads TGCGCCAGCAGCTTGGGCGGGACCGGGTACAATGAGCAGTTCTTC. The variable domain in full, completed from reference TRBV5-1 and TRBJ2-1, reads KAGVTQTPRYLIKTRGQQVTLSCSPISGHRSVSWYQQTPGQGLQFLFEYFSETQRNKGNFPGRFSGRQFSNSRSEMNVSTLELGDSALYLCASSLGGTGYNEQFFGPGTRLTVL.

This chain joins TRBV19 and TRBJ2-1, with D possibly being TRBD1 (5 bases). CDR3 length: 13 residues. V was cut by 4 bases and J by 3 bases, with 7 bases left in between. In germline, CDR1 is LNHDA, CDR2 SQIVND (reference sequence). This chain's CDR3 is CASSTRVYNEQFF. The CDR3 region has the DNA TGTGCCAGTAGTACCAGGGTCTACAATGAGCAGTTCTTC.

V usage is TRBV7-6 and J usage is TRBJ2-5; 11 positions match TRBD2. J gave up 1 base and V 4 bases, and 8 bases lay outside the gene matches. CDR3 size: 17 residues. Germline V gene lookup returns CDR1 SGHVS and CDR2 FNYEAQ. The CDR3 nucleotides read TGTGCCAGCAGCTCTCTGTGGACTAGCGGGCGCCAAGAGACCCAGTACTTC. The encoded protein is CASSSLWTSGRQETQYF.

This clone is a singleton in its sample. The V and J genes are TRBV7-3 and TRBJ1-1, with TRBD1 identical over 7 bases. The trim removed 1 base at V and 5 bases at J, leaving 4 bases unmatched. Germline V lookup: CDR1 SGHTA, CDR2 FQGTGA. This CDR3 spans 14 amino acids. The CDR3 loop is CASSLNQGQTEAFF. In DNA, the CDR3 is TGTGCCAGCAGCTTAAACCAGGGACAGACTGAAGCTTTCTTT.

V is TRBV5-5 and J is TRBJ2-5; D not certain. Germline V lookup: CDR1 SGHKS, CDR2 YYEKEE (reference sequence). The CDR3 has 13 residues. Between the trimmed V and J ends, which lost 0 bases and 2 bases, there was a span of 5 bases. In DNA, the CDR3 is TGTGCCAGCAGCTTGGGCCAGCAAGAGACCCAGTACTTC. This codes for CASSLGQQETQYF.

The rearrangement uses TRBV29-1 and TRBJ1-2, with TRBD1 matching over 11 bases. Germline V gene sequence: CDR1 SQVTM, CDR2 ANQGSEA. Germline trimming cut 3 bases from V and 4 bases from J; bases unmatched to any gene: 13. The CDR3 sequence is 17 residues long. The CDR3 loop reads CSVDPGQGGLGVYGYTF. The DNA of the CDR3 is TGCAGCGTTGATCCGGGACAGGGGGGGTTAGGCGTCTATGGCTACACCTTC.

V usage is TRBV5-1 and J usage is TRBJ2-7; no reliable D call. The CDR3 totals 14 residues. Germline assignment: CDR1 SGHRS and CDR2 YFSETQ. V was cut by 4 bases and J by 2 bases, with 13 bases left in between. CDR3 amino acids: CASSVEAATYEQYF. DNA of the CDR3: TGCGCCAGCAGCGTTGAAGCCGCTACCTACGAGCAGTACTTC.

The chain combines TRBV27 with TRBJ1-5, with D possibly matching TRBD1 (6 bases). The CDR3 runs 14 residues. Per the germline V gene, CDR1 is MNHEY and CDR2 is SMNVEV (reference sequence). Between the trimmed V and J ends, which lost 5 bases and 4 bases, there was a span of 12 bases. CDR3 in amino acids: CASSTGQENQPQHF. The CDR3 region has the DNA TGTGCCAGCAGTACGGGACAAGAAAATCAGCCCCAGCATTTT.

CDR3 in DNA: TGTGCCAGCAGTTACTCTTACTCCTACGAGCAGTACTTC. This translates into CASSYSYSYEQYF. V usage is TRBV6-6 and J usage is TRBJ2-5, with no clear D. Gene TRBJ2-7 matches the end of the DNA better, so the J call may be wrong. Germline-derived CDR1 and CDR2 are MNHNY and SVGAGI (reference sequence). There are 13 residues in the CDR3.

This rearrangement joins TRBV7-2 to TRBJ1-1; 9 bases fit TRBD1. The CDR3 totals 14 residues. CDR1 is SGHTA and CDR2 is FQGNSA in the germline V gene. With V trimmed by 7 bases and J by 1 base, 4 bases remained unmatched. The CDR3 nucleotides are TGTGCCAGCAAACAGGGGGCCCAGAACACTGAAGCTTTCTTT. It encodes CASKQGAQNTEAFF.

This rearrangement joins TRBV9 to TRBJ2-5; possibly TRBD2 for D (5 bases). Per germline, CDR1 SGDLS and CDR2 YYNGEE. Trimming cost V 3 bases and J 0 bases, with 12 bases left between them. This CDR3 is built from 15 residues. For the CDR3, the DNA is TGTGCCAGCAGCGCCGGGATAGGCTACCAAGAGACCCAGTACTTC. Translated, it gives CASSAGIGYQETQYF.

The chain is built from TRBV27 and TRBJ1-3; D unclear. This CDR3 is built from 16 residues. Trimming stripped 4 bases from V and 0 bases from J, with 13 bases between. Germline V gene data show CDR1 as MNHEY and CDR2 as SMNVEV (reference sequence). The CDR3 spells CASSSALGGSGNTIYF. CDR3 DNA sequence: TGTGCCAGCAGTTCCGCCTTAGGAGGCTCTGGAAACACCATATATTTT.

The chain links TRBV15 to TRBJ2-1; 7 bases are a match to TRBD1. Germline trimming cut 6 bases from V and 2 bases from J; bases unmatched to any gene: 7. This CDR3 is 15 amino acids long. Looked up from germline, CDR1 is LNHNV and CDR2 is YYDKDF (reference sequence). The CDR3 is CATRAVTGAYNEQFF. In nucleotides, the CDR3 is TGTGCCACCAGAGCCGTCACAGGGGCCTACAATGAGCAGTTCTTC.

The V and J genes are TRBV19 and TRBJ1-1; the D is unclear. Between the trimmed V and J ends, which lost 7 bases and 4 bases, there was a span of 7 bases. CDR1 is LNHDA and CDR2 is SQIVND in the germline V gene (reference sequence). CDR3 length: 11 amino acids. This chain's CDR3 is CASNPGTEAFF. DNA of the CDR3: TGTGCCAGTAACCCGGGCACTGAAGCTTTCTTT.

This chain connects TRBV9 to TRBJ2-2, with D possibly TRBD1 on 6 matching bases. CDR3 length equals 15 residues. Per germline, CDR1 SGDLS and CDR2 YYNGEE. V lost 2 bases to trimming and J lost 6 bases, with 14 bases between them. For the CDR3, the DNA is TGTGCCAGCAGCGTCACAGGGATGATGGCCGGGGAGCTGTTTTTT. Protein: CASSVTGMMAGELFF.

This chain joins TRBV19 and TRBJ2-3; TRBD2 agrees at 7 bases. The CDR3 sequence is 15 residues long. V gave up 5 bases and J gave up 5 bases; unmatched junction bases: 10. Germline loops: CDR1 LNHDA, CDR2 SQIVND (reference sequence). CDR3 loop: CASSPSAGAVDTQYF. Here the CDR3 DNA reads TGTGCCAGTAGTCCCTCGGCGGGAGCTGTAGATACGCAGTATTTT.

The V gene is TRBV19, the J gene TRBJ2-6, with a possible D match to TRBD1 (6 bases). Trimming pared 1 base from V and 0 bases from J, leaving 7 bases between. CDR1 LNHDA and CDR2 SQIVND come from the germline V gene (reference sequence). CDR3 length equals 16 residues. CDR3 sequence reads: CASSIGTVSGANVLTF. DNA for the CDR3: TGTGCCAGTAGTATAGGGACAGTCTCTGGGGCCAACGTCCTGACTTTC.

The rearrangement joins TRBV28 to TRBJ1-1, with TRBD1 matching 11 bases. This CDR3 is built from 14 residues. Germline CDR1 is MDHEN and CDR2 is SYDVKM. Germline trimming cut 5 bases from V and 5 bases from J; bases unmatched to any gene: 4. The DNA for the CDR3 is TGTGCCAGCAGTAAGGGACAGGGGGGGACTGAAGCTTTCTTT. This gives the protein CASSKGQGGTEAFF.